Listed below are T cell receptor beta chains from one sample, sequenced in a study of T-cell memory formation after mild COVID-19. TCRdb ran MiXCR on the 5' RACE reads and lists one entry per CDR3 protein. Of around 530,000 distinct CDR3 sequences in the sample, less than 25% were seen once. Specimen: PBMCs or a T cell subset sorted from them (not recorded which). The receptors were gathered from an adult woman who had mild COVID-19 (a few samples of this study predate the infection). Cell type and time point are not known. CDR3s include the opening cysteine and the closing phenylalanine or tryptophan. D genes are given only for firm matches. Clone size is not always given. Where it is, it says once, few, many or a class for expanded clones.

v_call	d_call	j_call	clone_size	cdr3_nt	cdr3_aa
TRBV10-3	TRBD1	TRBJ2-1	-	TGTGCCATCAGTGAGTCGATACTAGGGGGCAAGAATACCAATGAGCAGTTCTTC	CAISESILGGKNTNEQFF
TRBV12-3/TRBV12-4	-	TRBJ2-4	few	TGTGCCAGCCAAGAAAGGGCTTTAGCCAAAAACATTCAGTACTTC	CASQERALAKNIQYF
TRBV19	-	TRBJ1-1	-	TGTGCCAGTAGTATAGCCGCAGACATGAACACTGAAGCTTTCTTT	CASSIAADMNTEAFF
TRBV12-3/TRBV12-4	-	TRBJ1-6	-	TGTGCCAGCAGCCCAGGGGAAAGGTCACCCCTCCACTTT	CASSPGERSPLHF
TRBV5-1	-	TRBJ2-7	-	TGCGCCAGCAGCTCCCGAGAGGAGTTCGGATACGAGCAGTACTTC	CASSSREEFGYEQYF
TRBV12-3/TRBV12-4	-	TRBJ1-5	-	TGTGCCAGCAGTTCCCAGGGTAGCGACCCCCAGCATTTT	CASSSQGSDPQHF
TRBV7-9	-	TRBJ2-1	few	TGTGCCAGCAGCCCGACGGAATTCTACAATGAGCAGTTCTTC	CASSPTEFYNEQFF
TRBV24-1	-	TRBJ2-2	few	TGTGCCACCAGTGATCATTCCCCGGACAGAAACACCGGGGAGCTGTTTTTT	CATSDHSPDRNTGELFF
TRBV2	TRBD2	TRBJ2-1	-	TGTGCCAGTTGGGGGACCCTAGCGGGCACCTACAATGAGCAGTTCTTC	CASWGTLAGTYNEQFF
TRBV24-1	-	TRBJ2-2	few	TGTGCCACCAGTGATTCGGGCGGGGCGTACGACACCGGGGAGCTGTTTTTT	CATSDSGGAYDTGELFF
TRBV20-1	TRBD2	TRBJ2-3	-	TGCAGTGCCTTAGCGGGAGGGCTTACAAATACGCAGTATTTT	CSALAGGLTNTQYF
TRBV9	-	TRBJ2-6	-	TGTGCCAGCAGCCTACGGACGGAGCCTAGCTCTGGGGCCAACGTCCTGACTTTC	CASSLRTEPSSGANVLTF
TRBV24-1	-	TRBJ1-6	-	TGTGCCACCAGTGATCAGGATTCACCCCTCCACTTT	CATSDQDSPLHF
TRBV5-6	-	TRBJ2-7	-	TGTGCCAGCAGCTTGGACGCAAAGGCGGGACCGAGCTACGAGCAGTACTTC	CASSLDAKAGPSYEQYF
TRBV12-3/TRBV12-4	-	TRBJ1-1	many	TGTGCCAGCAGTTTAGCGAACTATCGGACGTCGCACACTGAAGCTTTCTTT	CASSLANYRTSHTEAFF
TRBV9	-	TRBJ2-1	-	TGTGCCAGCAGCGTACGTTTGAATGAGCAGTTCTTC	CASSVRLNEQFF
TRBV5-1	TRBD2	TRBJ2-1	many	TGCGCCAGCAGCTCCCCTAAAAGGCCGGGACTAGCGTGGAATGAGCAGTTCTTC	CASSSPKRPGLAWNEQFF
TRBV24-1	TRBD1	TRBJ1-5	few	TGTGCCACCAGTGATGGGACAGGGCTGGATCAGCCCCAGCATTTT	CATSDGTGLDQPQHF
TRBV12-3/TRBV12-4	TRBD2	TRBJ2-7	-	TGTGCCAGCAGCCAGACTAGCGGGAGACCATACGAGCAGTACTTC	CASSQTSGRPYEQYF
TRBV5-1	TRBD1	TRBJ2-7	-	TGCGCCAGCAGCTTGGAGGGACAGGGGATCTTCTGCGAGCAGTACTTC	CASSLEGQGIFCEQYF
TRBV11-3	-	TRBJ1-1	-	TGTGCCAGCCTTTCCGGAATTGGCCCTATGAACACTGAAGCTTTCTTT	CASLSGIGPMNTEAFF
TRBV24-1	-	TRBJ1-2	-	TGTGCCACCAGTGACTGGGACAAGGCGTATGGCTACACCTTC	CATSDWDKAYGYTF
TRBV12-3/TRBV12-4	-	TRBJ1-2	-	TGTGCCAGCAGTTTAATGGCAGGGCCCTATGGCTACACCTTC	CASSLMAGPYGYTF
TRBV11-2	TRBD1	TRBJ1-1	-	TGTGCCAGCAGCCGAGGGACAGGGGAGTTGAACACTGAAGCTTTCTTT	CASSRGTGELNTEAFF
TRBV10-3	TRBD1	TRBJ2-7	-	TGTGCCATCAGTGTTACAGGGGGCCGCGACGAGCAGTACTTC	CAISVTGGRDEQYF
TRBV5-1	TRBD1	TRBJ1-6	many	TGCGCCAGCAGCTTGGGCCGGGACAGCGATCTCCACTTT	CASSLGRDSDLHF